This T cell receptor beta chain was captured in a study of CD8 T cells in Susac syndrome. Reverse transcription of roughly 0.5 to 1 ug RNA used random hexamers. In TCRdb, the immunoSEQ multiplex PCR reads were re-called with MiXCR into one record per CDR3 protein. The sample yields hundreds of thousands of distinct CDR3 sequences, approximately 94% seen once. Germline V gene lookup returns CDR1 MNHEY and CDR2 SVGAGI. Deletions cut 2 bases from V and 4 bases from J, with 9 bases between. There are 14 residues in the CDR3. The recently defined diagnostic criteria for definite or probable disease were met by the Susac syndrome patients.

This chain joins TRBV6-5 and TRBJ1-5; no clear D gene. Sequenced sample: CD4+ T cells from PBMCs. The TCR was taken from a human donor with Susac syndrome. The chain's CDR3 is CASSYGDRNQPQHF. In DNA, the CDR3 is TGTGCCAGCAGTTACGGGGATCGGAATCAGCCCCAGCATTTT.